The T cell receptor beta chain under discussion was sequenced for a study of T cell clusters in autoimmune cytopenias. One tube held mixed TRB-A and TRB-B primer pools for touch-down PCR. TCRdb re-called the multiplex PCR reads, yielding one record per CDR3 amino acid sequence without DNA. This listing includes some 12,000 distinct CDR3 sequences. Roughly 38,000 genome equivalents of blood DNA were amplified for TRB. This CDR3 has 14 amino acids. The germline CDR1 and CDR2 sequences are MNHEY and SMNVEV (reference sequence). These data were also filed under a second study, of T cell repertoires in aging, cancer and after chemotherapy.

The sequence came from a human donor in good health. The specimen sequenced was peripheral blood. V and J are TRBV27 and TRBJ2-7. The CDR3 region is CASSLSTASYEQYF.